These 22 T cell receptor beta chains originate from one sample sequenced in a study of blood T cells in healthy people across ages. Together with a sample-barcoded 5' primer, a J-beta primer mix was included in a second PCR lasting about 7 to 11 cycles. TCRdb called the 5' RACE reads again in MiXCR, with one record for every CDR3 protein. The sample shows about 640,000 distinct CDR3 sequences, about 30% of them seen only once. Sequencing was carried out using blood. Every receptor here comes from a woman aged 80 or over in good health.

This chain joins TRBV7-9 and TRBJ2-2; D may be TRBD1 (5 bases). The V and J ends lost 5 bases and 3 bases respectively, with 10 bases between them. The CDR3 covers 14 residues. CDR1 is SEHNR and CDR2 is FQNEAQ in the germline V gene (reference sequence). The CDR3: CASSTQGYTGELFF. The CDR3, as DNA: TGTGCCAGCAGCACCCAGGGTTACACCGGGGAGCTGTTTTTT.

This clonotype was detected only once. The chain employs TRBV10-3 and TRBJ2-5; tentative D call: TRBD2 (7 bases). Trimming shortened V by 8 bases and J by 2 bases, and 12 bases separated the two germline ends. Germline V gene data show CDR1 as ENHRY and CDR2 as SYGVKD. This CDR3 comprises 13 residues. The CDR3 is CAIGEGDQETQYF. The CDR3 region has the DNA TGTGCCATCGGGGAGGGGGATCAAGAGACCCAGTACTTC.

This clonotype was observed at least ten times. This rearrangement joins TRBV3-1 to TRBJ2-5; maybe TRBD1 (6 bases). With 3 bases removed from V and 4 bases from J, the gap between germline ends came to 6 bases. Germline CDR1 LGHDT, CDR2 YNNKEL (reference sequence). The CDR3 has 12 amino acids. The CDR3 sequence is CASSHRGETQYF. The CDR3 coding sequence is TGTGCCAGCAGCCACAGGGGAGAGACCCAGTACTTC.

This clonotype was seen many times. This chain joins TRBV11-1 and TRBJ2-7; TRBD2 matches 8 bases. V was pared by 5 bases and J by 3 bases, with 3 bases of the junction left unmatched. The CDR3 is 13 residues long. CDR1 and CDR2 (germline): SGHAT, FQDESV (reference sequence). This CDR3 reads CASSRAGGYEQYF. DNA for the CDR3: TGTGCCAGCAGCCGCGCGGGGGGCTACGAGCAGTACTTC.

This clonotype was counted a few times. Just one base apart from a much larger clone, this may be a read error. V gene TRBV7-2 combines with J gene TRBJ1-6; 10 bases fit TRBD1. Germline CDR1 reads SGHTA; CDR2 reads FQGNSA. The CDR3 length is 15 residues. The DNA for the CDR3 is TGTGCCAGCAGTCCGACAGGGGGCATAGGTTCACCCCCCCACTTT. It is translated as CASSPTGGIGSPPHF.

The CDR3 DNA is TGCAGTGCTCAACTAGCGGGGGGTGCGGATACGCAGTATTTT. It codes for CSAQLAGGADTQYF. V and J are TRBV20-1 and TRBJ2-3; 12 bases agree with TRBD2. Germline CDR1 reads DFQATT; CDR2 reads SNEGSKA (reference sequence). The CDR3 has 14 residues. The J segment lost 6 bases and the V segment lost 5 bases, leaving 6 bases of the junction unmatched.

V usage is TRBV4-3 and J usage is TRBJ1-2; D gene ambiguous. The CDR3 totals 12 residues. Trimming pared 2 bases from V and 13 bases from J, leaving 14 bases between. Germline values: CDR1 LGHNA, CDR2 YSLEER. For the CDR3, the DNA is TGCGCCAGCAGCCAAATGGGTAGAGGATTCACCTTC. It translates to CASSQMGRGFTF.

This clonotype was picked up many times. J is TRBJ2-3 and V is TRBV11-3, with TRBD2 matching over 10 bases. The V segment lost 6 bases and the J segment 1 base; nucleotides outside the gene matches: 7. CDR1 and CDR2 from the germline V gene are SGHNT and YENEEA. The CDR3 has 16 amino acids. The CDR3, as DNA: TGTGCCAGCAGTCCAAGCGGGGGGGCCGGCACAGATACGCAGTATTTT. It translates to CASSPSGGAGTDTQYF.

Of note for this clonotype: It may be a read error: a sequence one base away is much more abundant. This chain connects TRBV7-2 to TRBJ1-5; D perhaps matches TRBD1 (5 bases). Trimming cost V 4 bases and J 10 bases, with 17 bases left between them. Germline CDR1 SGHTA, CDR2 FQGNSA. The CDR3 is 14 amino acids. The CDR3 reads CASSSQGVAAPQHF. As DNA, the CDR3 is TGTGCCAGCAGCTCCCAGGGAGTTGCGGCACCCCAGCATTTT.

This clonotype was counted once. The V call is TRBV5-1, the J call TRBJ2-5; unclear D gene. Germline V lookup: CDR1 SGHRS, CDR2 YFSETQ. V dropped 1 base and J dropped 2 bases, with 9 bases sitting between them. This CDR3 has 14 amino acids. CDR3 bases: TGCGCCAGCAGCTTGACAGTTCGGCAAGAGACCCAGTACTTC. This gives the protein CASSLTVRQETQYF.

The CDR3 spells CASSLRQNNEQYF. In nucleotides, the CDR3 is TGCGCCAGCAGCTTGCGGCAGAACAACGAGCAGTACTTC. The gene calls are TRBV5-1 and TRBJ2-4, with D unclear. The assigned J gene may be wrong: the sequence end matches TRBJ2-7 better. This CDR3 is built from 13 residues. Germline V gene data show CDR1 as SGHRS and CDR2 as YFSETQ.

This clonotype was observed at least ten times. This chain uses TRBV30 with TRBJ2-1; a possible D gene is TRBD1 (6 bases). Looked up from germline, CDR1 is GTSNPN and CDR2 is SVGIG (reference sequence). The ends were cut back, 1 base at V and 10 bases at J, with 14 bases in the middle. There are 13 residues in the CDR3. The CDR3 is CAWSATGLGEQFF. The CDR3 nucleotides read TGTGCCTGGAGTGCAACAGGGTTGGGGGAGCAGTTCTTC.

This clonotype was counted a few times. This sequence joins TRBV20-1 and TRBJ1-2; 8 bases map to TRBD1. Trimming cost V 4 bases and J 5 bases; bases outside gene matches: 3. Germline CDR1 reads DFQATT; CDR2 reads SNEGSKA (reference sequence). CDR3 length equals 12 residues. CDR3 sequence: CSANRGEYGYTF. The CDR3 DNA sequence: TGCAGTGCTAACAGGGGGGAATATGGCTACACCTTC.

This clonotype was found many times. A much larger clone differs from this one at a single base, so this may be a read error. V and J are TRBV5-1 and TRBJ2-5; no firm D call. CDR3 size: 14 residues. Germline CDR1 reads SGHRS; CDR2 reads YFSETQ. Trimming cost V 3 bases and J 3 bases, with 12 bases left between them. The CDR3 loop is CASSWVAVKETQYF. For the CDR3, the DNA is TGCGCCAGCAGCTGGGTAGCAGTTAAAGAGACCCAGTACTTC.

This clonotype has a handful of counts. A much larger clone sits a single nucleotide away, making a read error possible. This chain joins TRBV5-1 and TRBJ2-3; TRBD1 agrees at 7 bases. Germline V gives CDR1 SGHRS, CDR2 YFSETQ. The CDR3 contains 15 residues. The CDR3 protein is CASSLAGDRTGTQYF. In DNA, the CDR3 is TGCGCCAGCAGCTTGGCAGGGGATAGGACAGGTACGCAGTATTTT.

This clonotype was detected many times. This rearrangement joins TRBV16 to TRBJ2-1; 7 nucleotides align to TRBD1. V gave up 5 bases and J gave up 5 bases; unmatched junction bases: 3. The CDR3 runs 13 residues. Germline CDR1 is KGHSY and CDR2 is FQNENV. CDR3 region: CASSVGQNNEQFF. The CDR3 bases are TGTGCCAGCAGCGTGGGACAGAACAATGAGCAGTTCTTC.

This clonotype has at least ten counts. The genes are TRBV6-5 and TRBJ1-4; tentatively, D is TRBD1 (5 bases). Trimming stripped 6 bases from V and 7 bases from J, with 12 bases between. Per the germline V gene, CDR1 is MNHEY and CDR2 is SVGAGI. The CDR3 is made up of 13 amino acids. The CDR3 DNA follows: TGTGCCAGCAGACCCGGGGGGGGTGAAAAACTGTTTTTT. This sequence encodes CASRPGGGEKLFF.

About this clonotype: A much more abundant neighbour one base away suggests this may be a read error. The rearrangement links TRBV10-3 to TRBJ2-3, with 9 bases identical to TRBD2. Germline CDR1 ENHRY, CDR2 SYGVKD. Unmatched junction bases numbered 5, after V lost 0 bases and J lost 4 bases. The CDR3 contains 16 residues. The CDR3 region is CAISESSGGGADTQYF. In DNA, the CDR3 is TGTGCCATCAGTGAGTCTAGCGGGGGCGGCGCAGATACGCAGTATTTT.

This chain links TRBV7-9 with TRBJ1-4; unclear D gene. Trimming pared 5 bases from V and 4 bases from J, leaving 14 bases between. Germline values: CDR1 SEHNR, CDR2 FQNEAQ (reference sequence). The CDR3 covers 15 residues. The CDR3 DNA reads as TGTGCCAGCAGCCCCGCAGGTGGTTTTAATGAAAAACTGTTTTTT. Amino acid sequence: CASSPAGGFNEKLFF.

This clonotype was counted only a few times. This rearrangement joins TRBV20-1 to TRBJ2-2; 11 nucleotides line up with TRBD2. The CDR3 has 16 residues. CDR1 is DFQATT, CDR2 SNEGSKA, per germline (reference sequence). The ends lost 2 bases at V and 4 bases at J; junction bases unmatched: 6. DNA of the CDR3: TGCAGTGCTAGAACTCATAGCGGGGGGGGCACCGGGGAGCTGTTTTTT. Residues: CSARTHSGGGTGELFF.

Note on this clonotype: A read error may explain this, as a much larger clone is one base away. V usage is TRBV6-2 or TRBV6-3 and J usage is TRBJ2-3; D gene unclear. Germline V gene sequence: CDR1 MNHEY, CDR2 SVGEGT. The CDR3 covers 12 residues. CDR3 sequence: CASRYSWDTQYF. The CDR3 DNA sequence: TGTGCCAGCAGGTACTCGTGGGATACGCAGTATTTT.

With respect to this clonotype: It may be a read error: a sequence one base away is much more abundant. The chain links TRBV7-2 to TRBJ2-1; no clear D. V was shortened by 5 bases and J by 12 bases, with 17 bases between the two germline ends. This CDR3 spans 13 amino acids. In germline, CDR1 is SGHTA, CDR2 FQGNSA. The DNA of the CDR3 is TGTGCCAGCAGCGCGGACCCCGAAAGGGTGCAGTTCTTC. Its translation: CASSADPERVQFF.